This T cell receptor beta chain was identified in a study of cytotoxic CD8 clonotypes in ibrutinib-treated CLL. Study conclusions and caveats: Sustained-remission and progressing patients' sampling times differed.

Notes on this clone: Its target is not known. Within the sample, other DNA sequences also encode this same CDR3.

The CDR3 runs to 13 residues. Looked up from germline, CDR1 is SNHLY and CDR2 is FYNNEI. Trimming removed 5 bases at V and 0 bases at J, with 7 bases between. The method was immunoSEQ multiplex PCR; TCRdb's version includes in-frame clones alone and lacks a portion of them. This repertoire shows about 49,000 clones, 53% found once; its top ten account for about 31%. The source is a human donor with chronic lymphocytic leukemia. The material was PBMCs, obtained after 12 months of ibrutinib treatment. This chain uses TRBV2 with TRBJ1-1; D is unresolved. The DNA for the CDR3 is TGTGCCAGCAGTAGCCGTATGAACACTGAAGCTTTCTTT. Protein product: CASSSRMNTEAFF.